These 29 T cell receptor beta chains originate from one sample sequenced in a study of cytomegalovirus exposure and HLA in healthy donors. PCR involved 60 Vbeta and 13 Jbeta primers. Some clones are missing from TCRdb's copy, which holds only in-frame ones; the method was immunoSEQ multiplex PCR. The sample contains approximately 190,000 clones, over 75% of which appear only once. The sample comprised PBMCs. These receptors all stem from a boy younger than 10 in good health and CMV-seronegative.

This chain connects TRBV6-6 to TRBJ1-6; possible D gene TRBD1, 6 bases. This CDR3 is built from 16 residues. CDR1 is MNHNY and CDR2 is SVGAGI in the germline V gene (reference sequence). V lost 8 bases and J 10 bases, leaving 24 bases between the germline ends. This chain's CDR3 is CASLIRKGQLRSPLHF. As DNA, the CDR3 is TGTGCCAGCCTTATTAGAAAAGGACAGTTGAGGTCACCCCTCCACTTT.

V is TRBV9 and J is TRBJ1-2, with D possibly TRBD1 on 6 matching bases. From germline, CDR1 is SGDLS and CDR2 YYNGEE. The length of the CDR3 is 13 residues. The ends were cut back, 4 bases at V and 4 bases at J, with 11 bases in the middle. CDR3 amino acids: CASSSQTGYGYTF. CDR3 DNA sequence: TGTGCCAGCAGCTCCCAGACAGGCTATGGCTACACCTTC.

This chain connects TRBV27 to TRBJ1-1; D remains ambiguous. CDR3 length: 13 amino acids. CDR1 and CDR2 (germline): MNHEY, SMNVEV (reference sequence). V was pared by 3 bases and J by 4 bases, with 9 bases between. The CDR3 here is CASSFLASTEAFF. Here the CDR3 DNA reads TGTGCCAGCAGTTTCCTTGCGAGCACTGAAGCTTTCTTT.

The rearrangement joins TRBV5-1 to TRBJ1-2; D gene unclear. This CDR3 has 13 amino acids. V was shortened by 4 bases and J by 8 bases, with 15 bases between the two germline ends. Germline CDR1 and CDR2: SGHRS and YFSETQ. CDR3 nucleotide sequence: TGCGCCAGCAGCCCCCCGGGGTCAGAGGGCTACACCTTC. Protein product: CASSPPGSEGYTF.

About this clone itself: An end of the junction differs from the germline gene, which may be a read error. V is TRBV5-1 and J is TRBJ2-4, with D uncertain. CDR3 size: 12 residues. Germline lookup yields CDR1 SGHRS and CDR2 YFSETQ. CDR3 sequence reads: CASSSDKYIQYF. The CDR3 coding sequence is TGCGCCAGCAGCTCCGACAAATACATTCAGTACTTC.

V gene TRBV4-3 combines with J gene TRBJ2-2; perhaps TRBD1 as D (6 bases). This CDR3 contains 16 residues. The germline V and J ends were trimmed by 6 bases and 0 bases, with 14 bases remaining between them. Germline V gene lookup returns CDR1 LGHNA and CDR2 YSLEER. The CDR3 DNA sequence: TGCGCCAGCAGATGGGCCGGGACAACGAACACCGGGGAGCTGTTTTTT. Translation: CASRWAGTTNTGELFF.

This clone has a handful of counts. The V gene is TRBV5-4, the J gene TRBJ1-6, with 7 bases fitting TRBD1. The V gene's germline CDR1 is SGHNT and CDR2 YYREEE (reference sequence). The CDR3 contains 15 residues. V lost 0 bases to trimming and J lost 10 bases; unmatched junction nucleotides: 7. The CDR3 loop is CASSLGGTAESPLHF. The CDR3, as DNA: TGTGCCAGCAGCTTGGGCGGGACAGCGGAATCACCCCTCCACTTT. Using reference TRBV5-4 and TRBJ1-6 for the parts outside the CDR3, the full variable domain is ETGVTQSPTHLIKTRGQQVTLRCSSQSGHNTVSWYQQALGQGPQFIFQYYREEENGRGNFPPRFSGLQFPNYSSELNVNALELDDSALYLCASSLGGTAESPLHFGNGTRLTVT.

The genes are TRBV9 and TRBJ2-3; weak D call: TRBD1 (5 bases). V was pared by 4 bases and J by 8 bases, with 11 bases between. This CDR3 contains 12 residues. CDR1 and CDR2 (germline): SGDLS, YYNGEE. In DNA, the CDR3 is TGTGCCAGCAGCTCGATTAGGGGTACGCAGTATTTT. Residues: CASSSIRGTQYF.

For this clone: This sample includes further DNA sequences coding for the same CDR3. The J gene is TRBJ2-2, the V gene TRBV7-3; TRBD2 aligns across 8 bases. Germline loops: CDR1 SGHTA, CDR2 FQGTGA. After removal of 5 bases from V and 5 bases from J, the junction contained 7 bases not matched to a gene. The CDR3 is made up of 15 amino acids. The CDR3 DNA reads TGTGCCAGCAGCCCCGGGGGGGCCTGGACCGGGGAGCTGTTTTTT. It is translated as CASSPGGAWTGELFF.

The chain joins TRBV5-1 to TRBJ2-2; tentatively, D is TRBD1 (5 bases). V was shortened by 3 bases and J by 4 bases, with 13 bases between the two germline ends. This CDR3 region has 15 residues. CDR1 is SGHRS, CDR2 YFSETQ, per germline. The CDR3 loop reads CASSSRGPFTGELFF. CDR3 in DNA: TGCGCCAGCAGCTCTAGGGGCCCTTTCACCGGGGAGCTGTTTTTT.

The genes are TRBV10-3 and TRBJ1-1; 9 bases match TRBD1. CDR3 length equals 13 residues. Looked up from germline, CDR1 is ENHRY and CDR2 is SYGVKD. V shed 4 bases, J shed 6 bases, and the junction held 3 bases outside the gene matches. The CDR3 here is CAISGTGVAEAFF. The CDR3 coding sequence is TGTGCCATCAGTGGGACAGGGGTAGCTGAAGCTTTCTTT.

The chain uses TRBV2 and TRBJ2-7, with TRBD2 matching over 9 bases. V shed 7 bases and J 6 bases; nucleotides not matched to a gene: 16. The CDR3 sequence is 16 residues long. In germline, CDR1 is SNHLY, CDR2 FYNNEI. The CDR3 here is CASIRVAGVPTGEQYF. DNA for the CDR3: TGTGCCAGCATTCGGGTAGCGGGGGTACCCACCGGCGAGCAGTACTTC.

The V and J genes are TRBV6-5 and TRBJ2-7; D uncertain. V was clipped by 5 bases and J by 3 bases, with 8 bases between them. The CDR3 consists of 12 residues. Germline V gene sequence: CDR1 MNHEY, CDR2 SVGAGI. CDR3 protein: CASSTVGYEQYF. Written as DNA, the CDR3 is TGTGCCAGCAGTACCGTCGGCTACGAGCAGTACTTC.

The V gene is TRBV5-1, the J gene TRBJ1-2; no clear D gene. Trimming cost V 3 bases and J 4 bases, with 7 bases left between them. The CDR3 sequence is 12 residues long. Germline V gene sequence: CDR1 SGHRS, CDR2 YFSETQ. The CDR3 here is CASSSSGYGYTF. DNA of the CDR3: TGCGCCAGCAGCTCGAGTGGCTATGGCTACACCTTC.

CDR3 nucleotides: TGTGCCTGGAGTGTGGGGACAGGGACTTACAATGAGCAGTTCTTC. This codes for CAWSVGTGTYNEQFF. The chain joins TRBV30 to TRBJ2-1; TRBD1 aligns across 9 bases. The trim removed 0 bases at V and 4 bases at J, leaving 4 bases unmatched. The CDR3 extends over 15 amino acids. The V gene's germline CDR1 is GTSNPN and CDR2 SVGIG (reference sequence).

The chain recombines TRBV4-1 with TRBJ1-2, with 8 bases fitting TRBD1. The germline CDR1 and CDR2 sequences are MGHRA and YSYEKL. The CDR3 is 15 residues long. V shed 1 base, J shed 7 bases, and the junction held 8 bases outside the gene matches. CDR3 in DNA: TGCGCCAGCAGCCAAGTAGGACAGGGAGGAGGTGGCTACACCTTC. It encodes CASSQVGQGGGGYTF.

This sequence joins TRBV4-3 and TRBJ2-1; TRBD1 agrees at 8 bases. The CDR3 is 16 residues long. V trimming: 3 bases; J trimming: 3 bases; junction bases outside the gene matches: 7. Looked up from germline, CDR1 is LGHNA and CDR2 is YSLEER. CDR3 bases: TGCGCCAGCAGCCAGTCGACAGGGGAGCGCTACAATGAGCAGTTCTTC. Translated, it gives CASSQSTGERYNEQFF.

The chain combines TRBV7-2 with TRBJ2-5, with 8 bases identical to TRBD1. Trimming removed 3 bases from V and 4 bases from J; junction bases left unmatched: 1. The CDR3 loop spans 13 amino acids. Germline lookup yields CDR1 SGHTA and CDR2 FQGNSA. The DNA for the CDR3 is TGTGCCAGCAGCTTCGGGACAGGAGAGACCCAGTACTTC. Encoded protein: CASSFGTGETQYF.

CDR3 DNA: TGTGCCAGCAGCGACCGAACAGGGGGCGGAACTGAAGCTTTCTTT. It codes for CASSDRTGGGTEAFF. This chain connects TRBV7-9 to TRBJ1-1; TRBD1 agrees at 9 bases. The V segment lost 5 bases and the J segment 5 bases; nucleotides outside the gene matches: 9. CDR3 length: 15 amino acids. Germline V gene data show CDR1 as SEHNR and CDR2 as FQNEAQ (reference sequence). Complete variable domain (other parts from reference TRBV7-9 and TRBJ1-1): DTGVSQNPRHKITKRGQNVTFRCDPISEHNRLYWYRQTLGQGPEFLTYFQNEAQLEKSRLLSDRFSAERPKGSFSTLEIQRTEQGDSAMYLCASSDRTGGGTEAFFGQGTRLTVV.

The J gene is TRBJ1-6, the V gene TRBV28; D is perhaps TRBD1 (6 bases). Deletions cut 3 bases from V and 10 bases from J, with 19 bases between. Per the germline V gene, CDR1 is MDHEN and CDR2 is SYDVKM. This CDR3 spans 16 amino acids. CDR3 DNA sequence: TGTGCCAGCAGTTTTATAAGGGGACAACTGAGGTCACCCCTCCACTTT. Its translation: CASSFIRGQLRSPLHF. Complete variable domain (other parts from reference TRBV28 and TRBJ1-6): DVKVTQSSRYLVKRTGEKVFLECVQDMDHENMFWYRQDPGLGLRLIYFSYDVKMKEKGDIPEGYSVSREKKERFSLILESASTNQTSMYLCASSFIRGQLRSPLHFGNGTRLTVT.

The CDR3 sequence is CASSQDSDLSGYTF. In nucleotides, the CDR3 is TGCGCCAGCAGCCAAGATTCAGACTTGAGCGGCTACACCTTC. V is TRBV4-3 and J is TRBJ1-2; D not certain. The CDR3 has 14 amino acids. V was cut by 0 bases and J by 8 bases, with 13 bases left in between. Germline-derived CDR1 and CDR2 are LGHNA and YSLEER.

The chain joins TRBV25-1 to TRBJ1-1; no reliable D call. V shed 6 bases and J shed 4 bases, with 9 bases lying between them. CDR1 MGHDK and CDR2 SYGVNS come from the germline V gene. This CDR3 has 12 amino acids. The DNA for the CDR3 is TGTGCCAGCAGCGGGGTGAGCACTGAAGCTTTCTTT. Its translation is CASSGVSTEAFF.

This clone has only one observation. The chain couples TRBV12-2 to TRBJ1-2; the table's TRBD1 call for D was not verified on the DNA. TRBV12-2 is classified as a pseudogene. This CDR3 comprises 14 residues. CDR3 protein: CASRSDFRGYGYTF. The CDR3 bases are TGTGCAAGTCGCTCAGACTTCAGGGGGTATGGCTACACCTTC.

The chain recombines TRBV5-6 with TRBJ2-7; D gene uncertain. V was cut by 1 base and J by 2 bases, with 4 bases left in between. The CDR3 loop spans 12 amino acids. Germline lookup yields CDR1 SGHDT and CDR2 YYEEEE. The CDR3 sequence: CASSLQAYEQYF. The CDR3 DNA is TGTGCCAGCAGCTTGCAGGCCTACGAGCAGTACTTC.

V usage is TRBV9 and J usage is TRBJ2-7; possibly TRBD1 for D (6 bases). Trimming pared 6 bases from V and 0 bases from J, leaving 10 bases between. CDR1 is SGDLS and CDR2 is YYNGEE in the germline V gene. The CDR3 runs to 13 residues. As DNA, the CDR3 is TGTGCCAGCATCCCAGGGGTCTCCTACGAGCAGTACTTC. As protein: CASIPGVSYEQYF.

This CDR3 reads CASSQAGTVNTEAFF. Written as DNA, the CDR3 is TGCGCCAGCAGCCAAGCCGGGACAGTGAACACTGAAGCTTTCTTT. This chain links TRBV4-3 with TRBJ1-1; 7 nucleotides align to TRBD1. In germline, CDR1 is LGHNA, CDR2 YSLEER. Trimming cost V 1 base and J 0 bases; bases outside gene matches: 2. The CDR3 is 15 residues long.

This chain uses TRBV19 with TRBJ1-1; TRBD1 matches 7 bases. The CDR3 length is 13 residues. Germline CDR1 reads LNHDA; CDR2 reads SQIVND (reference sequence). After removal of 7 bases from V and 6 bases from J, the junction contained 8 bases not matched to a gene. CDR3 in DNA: TGTGCCAGTAATAAACAGGGGTTGTCTGAAGCTTTCTTT. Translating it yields CASNKQGLSEAFF.

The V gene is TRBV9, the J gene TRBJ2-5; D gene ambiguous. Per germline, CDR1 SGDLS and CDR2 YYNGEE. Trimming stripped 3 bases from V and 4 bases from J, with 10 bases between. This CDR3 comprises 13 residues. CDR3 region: CASSANTGETQYF. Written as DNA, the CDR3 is TGTGCCAGCAGCGCCAACACGGGAGAGACCCAGTACTTC.

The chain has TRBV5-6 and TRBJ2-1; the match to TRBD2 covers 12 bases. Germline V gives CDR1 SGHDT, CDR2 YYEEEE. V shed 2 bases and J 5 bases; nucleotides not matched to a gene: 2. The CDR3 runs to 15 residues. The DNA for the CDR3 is TGTGCCAGCAGCTTAGCTAGCGGGGGGGACAATGAGCAGTTCTTC. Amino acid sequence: CASSLASGGDNEQFF.